This TCR beta chain was observed in a study of cytomegalovirus exposure and HLA in healthy donors (dated by TCRdb to 2016 to 2017). About the study as a whole: In an earlier analysis of roughly 590 of the donors, 276 Gb of sequence data and some 100 million unique TCR beta sequences from roughly 200 million T cells were reported. An early release covering roughly 600 HLA-typed donors comprised 250 to 350 gigabases of sequencing data and tens of millions of unique TCR sequences. Of the 300 to 450 genotyped donors, over 65% fell in the genetic ancestry cluster associated with self-reported Caucasian donors. The study aimed to test whether cataloging public T cell receptors could reveal signatures of past pathogen exposure. The T cell repertoires of around 670 subjects were profiled by immunosequencing and related to cytomegalovirus serostatus. In addition to the first cohort of 666 subjects, a separate validation cohort of over 90 different subjects was used. The study combined high-throughput TCR immunosequencing, statistical association of individual TCRs with disease status, and machine learning to predict cytomegalovirus infection status. In a later analysis, previously published TCR beta repertoires from more than 500 donors were re-analyzed and high-resolution HLA genotyping was added so that TCR occurrence patterns could be studied. Rather than using new phenotypic data, the later analysis identified candidate immune exposures from TCR beta sequences and from how often those sequences occurred across donors. An earlier analysis of around 540 of the donors applied high-throughput TCR beta sequencing to assess whether each TCR beta V gene segment acted as functional or pseudogenic. Donor age, sex, ethnicity and CMV serostatus were collected together with the repertoire data. In a later genetic analysis, genome-wide SNP genotypes for about three fifths of the roughly 670 donors were used, and that subset was treated as a discovery cohort. All discovery cohort repertoires had been generated on a single sequencing platform. HLA typing included class I and class II loci at four-digit resolution. Typing coverage differed by locus: A, B, C, DRB1 and DQB1 were typed in roughly 620-630 donors, DQA1 in around 500, DPA1 in nearly 610, and DPB1 in just under 490. A handful of DR-DQ haplotypes were handled as single units for association and clustering because linkage in the cohort was strong. Among some 400 genotyped donors of the cohort, an average of around 240,000 unique TCR beta nucleotide sequences were sequenced per donor, around 20% of them non-productive. Beyond this particular receptor, the publication reports: It was suggested by the authors that the approach could potentially be generalized to other disease states and immunological phenotypes. Only TCR beta chains were sequenced in this cohort, and the absence of alpha or paired-chain data limited detectable features. A cluster of highly shared sequence variants was judged likely to represent a technical artifact of the sequencing pipeline. Because the 87-base-pair reads could not distinguish some IMGT-functional V segments, including TRBV6-2 and TRBV6-3, those segments were excluded. A further reported finding was that TCR beta sequences accurately predicted the HLA-A and HLA-B alleles for most subjects in the first cohort. A later analysis reported that several top co-occurrence clusters appeared linked to parvovirus B19, influenza, CMV and Epstein-Barr virus. Roughly uniform sequencing depth across donors was assumed in presence/absence analyses, although this assumption may not hold. Most CMV-associated TCR beta chains appeared to be HLA-restricted in a later analysis, and the HLA associations seemed to be driven largely by CMV exposure. At a false discovery rate of 0.05, a later analysis linked about 17,000 TCR beta sequences to specific HLA alleles. When HLA alleles, especially DR and DQ, strongly co-occurred, TCR associations were difficult to assign to individual alleles. A total of fewer than 200 TCR beta chains were listed by the study as associated with cytomegalovirus. Linkage disequilibrium might explain the correlated functional status among segregating V segments, but an unknown experimental factor could not be ruled out. Three of the identified cytomegalovirus-associated TCR beta chains were confirmed in vitro to be specific for cytomegalovirus antigens. In a later analysis, the rate of TCR association differed among HLA loci, with DRB1 alleles having the most associated TCRs and HLA-C alleles having the fewest. The classifier was reported to diagnose cytomegalovirus status with high specificity and sensitivity in both the original cohort and the validation cohort. HLA typing was unavailable for some donors at each locus, so association tests used only the typed subset. V-gene and J-gene trimming of TCR beta chains was associated with a missense DCLRE1C variant in a later genetic analysis, and the association was replicated in an independent cohort. While some public TCRs were present in many individuals, most TCR sequences turned up only very rarely across donors. Immune exposure information for the cohort was limited to CMV serostatus. Because counts were too low, around 18 rarely observed V segments, including chromosome 9 orphons, were left out of the earlier analysis of 500 to 650 of the donors. Broadly in line with IMGT annotations, most TCR beta V segments showed up in productive rearrangements about 90% or about 30% of the time in an earlier analysis of approximately 640 of the donors. In a later analysis, HLA-associated TCR beta chains were found to be more clonally expanded and to have lower generation probabilities than equally common non-associated chains. Compared with the 666-donor mean, donors in an Asian-associated ancestry cluster had fewer N-insertions in productive TCRs, according to a later genetic analysis.

The CDR1 and CDR2 encoded by the germline V gene (reference sequence) are MNHEY and SMNVEV. The CDR3 starts with the cysteine, ends with the phenylalanine, and has 15 residues. CDR3 DNA only is kept here, 45 bases in frame from base 1. The junction carries 15 bases between V and J, which are trimmed by 0 bases and 6 bases respectively. As for this clone: The antigen this receptor binds is unknown. Per-base qualities were not stored, and no clone one base away is much larger.

The cohort comprised 550 to 700 healthy bone marrow donors. All cohort members were sampled while nominally healthy, although unrecorded immune exposures were likely present. The donor tested CMV seropositive and was one of the 289 seropositive cohort members. Each donor provided a peripheral blood sample, and peripheral blood mononuclear cells were used for TCR beta sequencing. The Qiagen DNeasy Blood Extraction Kit was used to extract genomic DNA from the blood cell samples. The library was obtained by the immunoSEQ multiplex PCR assay. The multiplex PCR relied on a mix of 60 forward primers for TCR Vbeta segments and 13 reverse primers for TCR Jbeta segments. A multiplex PCR assay on genomic DNA amplified the CDR3 region of rearranged TCR beta genes. Amplified TCR beta libraries were sequenced as 87-base-pair reads on the Illumina HiSeq System. The published analysis was carried out like this. In a later analysis, tens of millions of unique TCR beta chains were counted across the 666 repertoires, and about 9.9 million of these chains were shared by at least two donors. To remove PCR and sequencing errors, raw reads were error-corrected and collapsed into unique sequences using a nearest-neighbor algorithm that merged closely related sequences. Alignment of CDR3 sequences to IMGT reference sequences was used to assign V, D and J gene segments. For a sequence to be retained, at least a six-nucleotide match to both a V gene segment and a J gene segment was required. Rearrangements were called productive when the CDR3 lacked stop codons and stayed in frame with V and J; all others were non-productive. Following IMGT convention, CDR3 was defined as the stretch from the second conserved V-encoded cysteine to the conserved J-encoded phenylalanine. The earlier analysis of fewer than 750 of the donors excluded sequences that lacked an unambiguous match to a single V gene segment. In an earlier analysis of a few hundred of the donors, V segments were called functional above 56.7% productive rearrangements and were called segregating when the between-donor standard deviation exceeded 5%. A statistical classification framework was developed to diagnose cytomegalovirus status using the catalog of TCR beta chain sequences. In a later analysis, TCR nucleotide sequences were compared against IMGT/GENE-DB human TR gene sequences so that V and J genes could be assigned. A later analysis assigned CDR3 sequences and most-parsimonious VDJ recombination scenarios with the TCRdist pipeline. In a later analysis, each TCR beta chain was defined by its CDR3 amino acid sequence together with its V-gene family, and reads without a unique V-gene family were excluded. To address suspected cross-contamination and a sequencing artifact, a later analysis removed around 600 highly shared, low-generation-probability nucleotide sequences. For each public chain, a later analysis derived a clonal expansion index from normalized ranks of inferred template counts within each repertoire. Generation probabilities in a later analysis came from a VDJ recombination model fitted to out-of-frame rearrangements, and those results were checked against IGoR. In a later analysis, TCR-TCR, TCR-HLA and TCR-CMV co-occurrence was scored with hypergeometric tests, and a repertoire-size bias correction was applied to TCR pairs. A later analysis estimated false discovery rates by permuting HLA or CMV assignments 20 times. In a later analysis, co-occurring TCRs were grouped with DBSCAN, and TCRdist sequence similarity was added when clustering was performed within HLA-allele-positive subsets. For co-occurrence clustering, repertoires with fewer than 30,000 or more than 120,000 public chains were excluded, along with five repertoires with anomalous nucleotide sharing. Drawn from immuneACCESS, this table holds only the in-frame rearrangements with V and J called that TCRdb kept. Clones are partly lost; checked studies trace under half to an unresolved V gene and leave the rest unexplained. V, J and clone size were drawn from that table, and D and trimming were deduced from the DNA. Counted in this sample were 80,000 to 95,000 clones; around 75% of them appeared once. The ten largest clones capture roughly 15% of the sample.

The rearrangement combines TRBV27 with TRBJ2-7; the D gene is unclear. The TCR sequence derives from a middle-aged woman in good health and CMV-seropositive. The specimen sequenced was PBMCs. The sequenced DNA: TGTGCCAGCAGTTTATCGAGACTGGAATCGGGCGAGCAGTACTTC. It codes for CASSLSRLESGEQYF.